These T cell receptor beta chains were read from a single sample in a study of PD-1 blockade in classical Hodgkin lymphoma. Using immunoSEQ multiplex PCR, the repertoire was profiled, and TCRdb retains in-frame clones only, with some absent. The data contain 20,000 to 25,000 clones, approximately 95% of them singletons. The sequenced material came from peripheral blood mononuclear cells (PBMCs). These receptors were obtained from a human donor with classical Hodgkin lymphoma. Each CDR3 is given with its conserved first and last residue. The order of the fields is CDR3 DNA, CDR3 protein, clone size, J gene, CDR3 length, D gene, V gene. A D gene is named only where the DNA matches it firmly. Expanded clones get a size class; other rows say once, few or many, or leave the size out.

TGTGCCAGCAGCCCACTAGCGGGGGGTCCGAACACCGGGGAGCTGTTTTTT,CASSPLAGGPNTGELFF,few,TRBJ2-2,17,TRBD2,TRBV7-3
TGTGCCAGCCGTGTTACAGAGAACACTGAAGCTTTCTTT,CASRVTENTEAFF,-,TRBJ1-1,13,-,TRBV5-4
TGTGCCACCAGCAGAGAGAGAGGGGATGTTGGAGAGACCCAGTACTTC,CATSRERGDVGETQYF,-,TRBJ2-5,16,-,TRBV15
TGTGCCATCAGTGAGTCTTCGGGGAGGAGCTCCTACAATGAGCAGTTCTTC,CAISESSGRSSYNEQFF,-,TRBJ2-1,17,-,TRBV10-3
TGTGCCAGCAGCGGGCAGGTCCGGAATGAGCAGTTCTTC,CASSGQVRNEQFF,-,TRBJ2-1,13,-,TRBV6-5
TGTGCCAGTAGTACCGCCGGACAGGGGGCCCCGAACACCGGGGAGCTGTTTTTT,CASSTAGQGAPNTGELFF,-,TRBJ2-2,18,TRBD1,TRBV19
TGTGCCAGCAGCTCCAGGGGGCCAGATACGCAGTATTTT,CASSSRGPDTQYF,-,TRBJ2-3,13,TRBD1,TRBV5-4
TGTGCCAGCAGTTCGACAGGGGGGTACAATGAGCAGTTCTTC,CASSSTGGYNEQFF,-,TRBJ2-1,14,TRBD1,TRBV27
TGTGCCAGCAGCTTAGTAGGCAGGGCCAACGAGCAGTACTTC,CASSLVGRANEQYF,-,TRBJ2-7,14,-,TRBV7-8
TGTGCCAGTATCCCGACGGGGAGCTATGGCTACACCTTC,CASIPTGSYGYTF,-,TRBJ1-2,13,-,TRBV19
TGCAGCGTTTGGGGGGGCACTAGCTCGGGTACAGATACGCAGTATTTT,CSVWGGTSSGTDTQYF,-,TRBJ2-3,16,-,TRBV29-1
TGTGCCAGCAGCTTAGTTTCAGTGCCGACCCAGTACTTC,CASSLVSVPTQYF,-,TRBJ2-5,13,-,TRBV7-2
TGTGCCAGCAGTAAAGAGGGCGCGACTGAAGCTTTCTTT,CASSKEGATEAFF,-,TRBJ1-1,13,-,TRBV28
TGTGCCAGCAGTGTGGGTCCGGGACAGGGTTCCTACGAGCAGTACTTC,CASSVGPGQGSYEQYF,-,TRBJ2-7,16,TRBD1,TRBV2
TGTGCCAGCAGCGTCACTCCAGGCACAGATACGCAGTATTTT,CASSVTPGTDTQYF,-,TRBJ2-3,14,-,TRBV11-2
TGTGCCAGCAGTTACTCGGGTCCCACAGACAGGGGGTTC,CASSYSGPTDRGF,-,TRBJ2-7,13,TRBD1,TRBV6-6
TGTGCCAGCAGCCAGGGCGGGGGGCCGGGGACGCAGTATTTT,CASSQGGGPGTQYF,few,TRBJ2-3,14,TRBD2,TRBV4-2
TGTGCCAGCAGCGTAGGCGATAGCAATCAGCCCCAGCATTTT,CASSVGDSNQPQHF,-,TRBJ1-5,14,-,TRBV9
TGTGCCAGCAGTGAGGCGACTAGCGGGGCCTCTTCCTACGAGCAGTACTTC,CASSEATSGASSYEQYF,-,TRBJ2-7,17,TRBD2,TRBV2
TGTGCCAGCAGCCGACAGAACACCATATATTTT,CASSRQNTIYF,-,TRBJ1-3,11,-,TRBV21-1
TGTGCCAGCAGGCCGCCGGGACACAACACCGGGGAGCTGTTTTTT,CASRPPGHNTGELFF,-,TRBJ2-2,15,-,TRBV7-9
TGTGCCAGCTCGACTTTGAACACCGGGGAGCTGTTTTTT,CASSTLNTGELFF,-,TRBJ2-2,13,-,TRBV5-4
TGTGCCAGCAGCTTAGGCAGAGTCACCTACGAGCAGTACTTC,CASSLGRVTYEQYF,once,TRBJ2-7,14,-,TRBV7-8
TGTGCCAGCAGCGCCGGGGGGACCTCTCGGGAGCAGTACTTC,CASSAGGTSREQYF,-,TRBJ2-7,14,TRBD2,TRBV7-2
TGTGCCAGTAGTAGGGGCCTCCAGAACACCGGGGAGCTGTTTTTT,CASSRGLQNTGELFF,-,TRBJ2-2,15,-,TRBV19
TGCGCCAGCAGCTTGATCGGGACTAGCGGGGACTCCTACGAGCAGTACTTC,CASSLIGTSGDSYEQYF,once,TRBJ2-7,17,TRBD2,TRBV5-1
TGTGCCAGCAGCGCCTACAGGGGTTTTTCTTACGAGCAGTACTTC,CASSAYRGFSYEQYF,-,TRBJ2-7,15,TRBD1,TRBV7-2
TGTGCCTGCCCCGGACCGGCTGCCCTCGAGCAGTACTTC,CACPGPAALEQYF,-,TRBJ2-7,13,-,TRBV30
TGTGCCAGCAGCGAGGATCCCTACGAGCAGTACTTC,CASSEDPYEQYF,once,TRBJ2-7,12,-,TRBV5-8
TGCAGCGCCCCCTTGGGCACAACCACCGGGGAGCTGTTTTTT,CSAPLGTTTGELFF,-,TRBJ2-2,14,-,TRBV29-1
TGTGCCAGCAGCTTAGGAGCTAGCGTCACAGATACGCAGTATTTT,CASSLGASVTDTQYF,-,TRBJ2-3,15,-,TRBV11-2
TGTGCCAGCAGCTTAGCGGTCGCAGGAGCGGAGACCCAGTACTTC,CASSLAVAGAETQYF,-,TRBJ2-5,15,-,TRBV11-1
TGCAGCGCTAAAGTAGCGGGCACCGGGGAGCTGTTTTTT,CSAKVAGTGELFF,-,TRBJ2-2,13,TRBD2,TRBV29-1
TGTGCCAGCAGAGGGGACCGTGGGCCGTTCGGTCAGCCCCAGCATTTT,CASRGDRGPFGQPQHF,-,TRBJ1-5,16,-,TRBV25-1
TGTGCCAGCAGTGTACTAGCGGGGGCCTACGAGCAGTACTTC,CASSVLAGAYEQYF,-,TRBJ2-7,14,TRBD2,TRBV2
TGTGCCAGCAGCTTAGTGCTAGCGCTTAACACCGGGGAGCTGTTTTTT,CASSLVLALNTGELFF,-,TRBJ2-2,16,-,TRBV7-2
TGTGCCTGGACACAAGAATCCTCCTCTGGAAACACCATATATTTT,CAWTQESSSGNTIYF,few,TRBJ1-3,15,-,TRBV30
TGTGCCAGCGGCTTGGGACTGAACACTGAAGCTTTCTTT,CASGLGLNTEAFF,-,TRBJ1-1,13,-,TRBV7-9
TGTGCCACCAGCAGAGGGCGGGGGTACCCGGGCTACGAGCAGTACTTC,CATSRGRGYPGYEQYF,-,TRBJ2-7,16,TRBD2,TRBV15
TGTGCCAGCAGCTTAGTGGGCGGGACAGGAAGCTTTAATCTCTATGGCTACACCTTC,CASSLVGGTGSFNLYGYTF,-,TRBJ1-2,19,TRBD1,TRBV7-2
TGCGCCAGCAGCTTGGGTGGCGGCGAGCAGTTCTTC,CASSLGGGEQFF,-,TRBJ2-1,12,-,TRBV5-1
TGTGCCAGCAGGGGCAGCTCCTACGAGCAGTACTTC,CASRGSSYEQYF,-,TRBJ2-7,12,-,TRBV6-6
TGCAGTGCGGCAAGTACAGGGGAAGCTTTCTTT,CSAASTGEAFF,once,TRBJ1-1,11,-,TRBV20-1
TGTGCCAGCACGAGGGCAGGGACGTACAATGAGCAGTTCTTC,CASTRAGTYNEQFF,-,TRBJ2-1,14,-,TRBV27
TGTGCCAGCACTTCCTCCGGAGCCCTTAATTCACCCCTCCACTTT,CASTSSGALNSPLHF,-,TRBJ1-6,15,-,TRBV27
TGTGCCAGCAGCCAAGTAGTCAGGGGGAAAGGAGACACTGAAGCTTTCTTT,CASSQVVRGKGDTEAFF,-,TRBJ1-1,17,TRBD1,TRBV14
TGCGCCAGCACTCCCCGGGGGGGGAACACTGAAGCTTTCTTT,CASTPRGGNTEAFF,-,TRBJ1-1,14,-,TRBV5-1
TGCGCCAGCAGTCCGTCCCGATTGTCCGCCGGGGAGCTGTTTTTT,CASSPSRLSAGELFF,-,TRBJ2-2,15,-,TRBV4-3
TGTGCCAGCAGTGACATGGGGGGACGTGAGCAGTTCTTC,CASSDMGGREQFF,-,TRBJ2-1,13,-,TRBV6-4
TGTGCCAGCAGCTTGGAGGGTAGAGGGGAGTCACCCCTCCACTTT,CASSLEGRGESPLHF,-,TRBJ1-6,15,-,TRBV5-6
TGCGCCAGTAGCTTGTCGCCCGTCCCCAGGGGCTATGAGCAGTTCTTC,CASSLSPVPRGYEQFF,-,TRBJ2-1,16,-,TRBV5-1
TGTGCCAGCAGCTTGGTTGGGAGGGCCATTTACGAGCAGTACTTC,CASSLVGRAIYEQYF,-,TRBJ2-7,15,TRBD2,TRBV5-6
TGTGCCAGCAGCCCGTGGGCCCAGGGGGCCACCTATGGCTACACCTTC,CASSPWAQGATYGYTF,-,TRBJ1-2,16,TRBD1,TRBV11-2